This T cell receptor beta chain appears in the sequencing data of a study of CD8 T cells in ankylosing spondylitis. Broader study findings: Disease-linked clones reportedly showed significant enrichment in matched ankylosing spondylitis synovial fluid. Several highly homologous variants made up a TCR beta motif, and this motif appeared characteristic of ankylosing spondylitis blood.

Germline V gene lookup returns CDR1 SQVTM and CDR2 ANQGSEA. Trimming removed 6 bases at V and 3 bases at J, with 17 bases between. This CDR3 spans 14 amino acids. In the case of this clonotype: Its cognate antigen is unknown.

Preparation of TCR beta libraries was done by quantitative 5'-RACE with molecular barcodes. TCRdb re-called the 5' RACE reads through MiXCR, storing one row per CDR3 protein. The data hold approximately 350,000 distinct CDR3 sequences, with approximately 15% observed a single time. The sequenced sample consisted of blood, either unsorted or a sorted T cell fraction (not recorded which). The sequence derives from a male donor with ankylosing spondylitis or in good health (not recorded which). The rearrangement joins TRBV29-1 to TRBJ1-2; the D gene is possibly TRBD1 (5 bases). The CDR3: CSVNGPGTDYGYTF. In DNA, the CDR3 is TGCAGCGTCAACGGGCCCGGGACGGACTATGGCTACACCTTC. Based on the CDR3 plus reference TRBV29-1 and TRBJ1-2, the full variable domain is SAVISQKPSRDICQRGTSLTIQCQVDSQVTMMFWYRQQPGQSLTLIATANQGSEATYESGFVIDKFPISRPNLTFSTLTVSNMSPEDSSIYLCSVNGPGTDYGYTFGSGTRLTVV.